The 13 T cell receptor beta chains below were found in one sample sequenced in a study of control samples from healthy donors and cancer patients. The table came from immunoSEQ multiplex PCR; TCRdb's copy has only in-frame clones and leaves some out. The profile shows more than 15,000 clones, more than 75% of them singletons. The sequencing input was PBMCs. The receptors here all came from a woman aged 55-69 years with head and neck cancer.

The rearrangement uses TRBV14 and TRBJ1-1, with a weak D call TRBD1 (6 bases). CDR3 length equals 17 residues. Trimming took off 2 bases at V and 3 bases at J, with 19 bases between the two ends. Germline V CDR1 and CDR2: SGHDN, FVKESK. The CDR3 bases are TGTGCCAGCAGCCAAATCGACCGGGGGCGGGACCACACTGAAGCTTTCTTT. It translates to CASSQIDRGRDHTEAFF.

This clone was observed once. This chain uses TRBV27 with TRBJ1-5; possibly TRBD1 for D (5 bases). The V gene's germline CDR1 is MNHEY and CDR2 SMNVEV (reference sequence). The ends were cut back, 3 bases at V and 4 bases at J, with 13 bases in the middle. The CDR3 totals 15 residues. The CDR3 region is CASSFIQGGNQPQHF. The CDR3 region has the DNA TGTGCCAGCAGTTTTATCCAGGGAGGAAATCAGCCCCAGCATTTT.

This chain links TRBV28 with TRBJ2-7; TRBD2 aligns across 7 bases. The CDR3 contains 16 residues. Losses at the gene ends were 4 bases for V and 2 bases for J; bases not matched to a gene: 11. The V gene's germline CDR1 is MDHEN and CDR2 SYDVKM. The CDR3 DNA reads as TGTGCCAGCAGTTCAGAGGGACTAAACTTCGCCTACGAGCAGTACTTC. Translation: CASSSEGLNFAYEQYF.

The chain employs TRBV28 and TRBJ1-2, with a possible D match to TRBD1 (5 bases). CDR3 length: 16 amino acids. Trimming cost V 6 bases and J 5 bases, with 22 bases left between them. Germline V lookup: CDR1 MDHEN, CDR2 SYDVKM. Here the CDR3 reads CASRTPGPLLAYGYTF. The DNA for the CDR3 is TGTGCCAGCAGAACCCCGGGACCTCTATTAGCTTATGGCTACACCTTC.

The CDR3 is CASSPEYGIPEGYTF. CDR3 sequence (DNA): TGTGCCAGCTCACCGGAATACGGGATTCCGGAGGGCTACACCTTC. The chain joins TRBV18 to TRBJ1-2; D is unclear. Trimming left V 3 bases short and J 8 bases short, with 19 bases between. Per germline, CDR1 KGHSH and CDR2 LQKENI. The CDR3 sequence is 15 residues long.

The chain combines TRBV27 with TRBJ2-7; D possibly corresponds to TRBD1 (6 bases). CDR1 MNHEY and CDR2 SMNVEV come from the germline V gene (reference sequence). Trimming took off 5 bases at V and 0 bases at J, with 11 bases between the two ends. The CDR3 runs 14 residues. CDR3 in DNA: TGTGCCAGCAGTATCGGACAGAGCTCCTACGAGCAGTACTTC. Protein product: CASSIGQSSYEQYF.

This chain connects TRBV5-4 to TRBJ2-7; D gene ambiguous. The CDR3 runs 11 residues. Germline loops: CDR1 SGHNT, CDR2 YYREEE (reference sequence). Trimming took 1 base from V and 5 from J, leaving 4 bases between them. CDR3 bases: TGTGCCAGCAGCTTGTACGACGAGCAGTACTTC. This codes for CASSLYDEQYF.

This rearrangement joins TRBV2 to TRBJ2-3, with 9 bases lining up with TRBD2. The V gene end was trimmed by 1 base and the J gene end by 5 bases; junction bases not matched to a gene: 7. There are 16 residues in the CDR3. Per the germline V gene, CDR1 is SNHLY and CDR2 is FYNNEI. CDR3 nucleotide sequence: TGTGCCAGCAGTGAAGTGTTAGCGGGAGCGGAAGATACGCAGTATTTT. It translates to CASSEVLAGAEDTQYF.

This clone has just one count. The chain recombines TRBV28 with TRBJ2-1; 7 nucleotides line up with TRBD2. V trimming: 5 bases; J trimming: 3 bases; junction bases outside the gene matches: 10. There are 16 residues in the CDR3. From germline, CDR1 is MDHEN and CDR2 SYDVKM. This chain's CDR3 is CASSPPGTTRYNEQFF. CDR3 DNA: TGTGCCAGCAGTCCCCCCGGGACTACTCGCTACAATGAGCAGTTCTTC.

The V call is TRBV5-4, the J call TRBJ1-5, with D possibly TRBD1 on 6 matching bases. Trimming took off 5 bases at V and 7 bases at J, with 16 bases between the two ends. Germline V CDR1 and CDR2: SGHNT, YYREEE (reference sequence). The CDR3 is 14 residues long. The CDR3 loop is CASSTDGGRQPQHF. The CDR3 DNA reads as TGTGCCAGCAGTACCGACGGGGGCCGACAGCCCCAGCATTTT.

The chain employs TRBV7-3 and TRBJ2-1, with D possibly TRBD2 on 5 matching bases. V shed 0 bases and J shed 5 bases, with 14 bases lying between them. This CDR3 is built from 16 residues. Germline CDR1 and CDR2: SGHTA and FQGTGA. CDR3 loop: CASSLTPGTEHNEQFF. As DNA, the CDR3 is TGTGCCAGCAGCTTAACCCCGGGAACCGAACACAATGAGCAGTTCTTC.

The chain has TRBV10-3 and TRBJ1-1; 11 bases agree with TRBD1. The CDR3 spans 13 residues. J gave up 7 bases and V 6 bases, and 4 bases lay outside the gene matches. Germline CDR1 and CDR2: ENHRY and SYGVKD. The CDR3 protein is CAIRTGTGGEAFF. The CDR3 region has the DNA TGTGCCATCAGGACCGGGACAGGGGGTGAAGCTTTCTTT.

This clone was seen once. The junction differs from germline at one of its ends, possibly a read error. V is TRBV7-3 and J is TRBJ1-2; TRBD1 matches at 9 bases. From germline, CDR1 is SGHTA and CDR2 FQGTGA. The CDR3 loop spans 15 amino acids. This CDR3 is CASSSTGTGFDGYTF. In nucleotides, the CDR3 is TGTGCCAGCAGCTCCACCGGGACAGGGTTTGATGGTTACACCTTC.